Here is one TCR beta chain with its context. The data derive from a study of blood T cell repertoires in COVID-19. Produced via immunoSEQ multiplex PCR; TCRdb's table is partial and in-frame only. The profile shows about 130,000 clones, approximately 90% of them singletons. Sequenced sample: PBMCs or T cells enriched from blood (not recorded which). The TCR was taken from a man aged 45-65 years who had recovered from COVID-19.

The CDR3: CASSFSGGQPQHF. CDR3 nucleotide sequence: TGTGCCAGCAGCTTTTCAGGGGGTCAGCCCCAGCATTTT. The chain links TRBV7-2 to TRBJ1-5; TRBD1 matches at 7 bases. With V trimmed by 3 bases and J by 6 bases, 2 bases remained unmatched. Germline V gene lookup returns CDR1 SGHTA and CDR2 FQGNSA. The CDR3 runs to 13 residues. The full variable domain, its missing parts supplied by reference TRBV7-2 and TRBJ1-5, is GAGVSQSPSNKVTEKGKDVELRCDPISGHTALYWYRQSLGQGLEFLIYFQGNSAPDKSGLPSDRFSAERTGGSVSTLTIQRTQQEDSAVYLCASSFSGGQPQHFGDGTRLSIL.